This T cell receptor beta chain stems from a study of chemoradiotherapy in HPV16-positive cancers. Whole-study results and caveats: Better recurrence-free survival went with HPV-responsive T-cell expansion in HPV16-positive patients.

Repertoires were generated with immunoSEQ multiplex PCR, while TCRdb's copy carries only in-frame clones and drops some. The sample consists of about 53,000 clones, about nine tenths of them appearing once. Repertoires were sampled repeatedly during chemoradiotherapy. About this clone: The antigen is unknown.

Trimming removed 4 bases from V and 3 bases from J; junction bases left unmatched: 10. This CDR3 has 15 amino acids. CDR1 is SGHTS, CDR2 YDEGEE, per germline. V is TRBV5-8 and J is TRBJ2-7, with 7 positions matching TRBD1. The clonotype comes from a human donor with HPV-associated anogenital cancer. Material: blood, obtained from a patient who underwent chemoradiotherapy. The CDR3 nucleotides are TGTGCCAGCAGCGATCAACGTGGACAGGACTACGAGCAGTACTTC. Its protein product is CASSDQRGQDYEQYF.